This passage covers 18 T cell receptor beta chains from one sample sequenced in a study of response to subunit inactivated influenza vaccine. TCRdb reprocessed the RT-PCR reads via MiXCR and lists one record per CDR3 protein. The profile shows about 310,000 distinct CDR3 sequences, 20% to 25% of them singletons. This specimen consisted of PBMCs from blood, obtained roughly 20 months after vaccination. These receptors all come from a man in his fifties or sixties who received an inactivated influenza vaccine.

A few counts support this clonotype. The chain uses TRBV7-9 and TRBJ2-3; no definite D call. The CDR3 contains 14 residues. Trimming left V 4 bases short and J 2 bases short, with 10 bases between. Germline V lookup: CDR1 SEHNR, CDR2 FQNEAQ (reference sequence). Written as DNA, the CDR3 is TGTGCCAGCAGCTCCGACCGCAACACAGATACGCAGTATTTT. Protein sequence: CASSSDRNTDTQYF.

This clonotype has more than one count but fewer than ten. The rearrangement joins TRBV2 to TRBJ1-6; 8 nucleotides match TRBD1. J was trimmed by 6 bases and V by 4 bases; bases with no gene match: 5. Germline lookup yields CDR1 SNHLY and CDR2 FYNNEI. This CDR3 comprises 15 residues. Here the CDR3 DNA reads TGTGCCAGCAGTGGGGGACAGGCGATTAATTCACCCCTCCACTTT. Amino acids: CASSGGQAINSPLHF.

This clonotype was detected only a few times. V is TRBV20-1 and J is TRBJ1-2; unclear D gene. This CDR3 contains 12 residues. Germline V CDR1 and CDR2: DFQATT, SNEGSKA (reference sequence). Deletions cut 3 bases from V and 4 bases from J, with 9 bases between. CDR3 DNA sequence: TGCAGTGCTAGGGGGATAGTCTATGGCTACACCTTC. This codes for CSARGIVYGYTF.

V and J are TRBV29-1 and TRBJ1-4; the D is unclear. Trimming removed 7 bases from V and 0 bases from J, with 9 bases in between. There are 13 residues in the CDR3. The germline V gene encodes CDR1 SQVTM and CDR2 ANQGSEA. The CDR3 DNA reads as TGCAGCGCCCGTAAGCCAACTAATGAAAAACTGTTTTTT. Protein sequence: CSARKPTNEKLFF.

This clonotype was counted ten times or more. The chain is built from TRBV20-1 and TRBJ2-2; unclear D gene. The CDR3 sequence is 14 residues long. Per germline, CDR1 DFQATT and CDR2 SNEGSKA (reference sequence). V lost 1 base, J lost 5 bases, and 11 bases lay in between. CDR3 nucleotide sequence: TGCAGTGCTAGAGGGAGCCTAGAAACCGGGGAGCTGTTTTTT. It specifies CSARGSLETGELFF.

This chain uses TRBV7-2 with TRBJ2-4; 9 bases agree with TRBD2. V shed 7 bases and J 7 bases; nucleotides not matched to a gene: 14. This CDR3 spans 16 amino acids. Germline V gene sequence: CDR1 SGHTA, CDR2 FQGNSA. This CDR3 is CASTRGGTSGRNIQYF. CDR3 nucleotides: TGTGCCAGCACACGAGGAGGGACAAGCGGGAGGAACATTCAGTACTTC.

The chain has TRBV7-8 and TRBJ2-1, with 10 bases matching TRBD2. The length of the CDR3 is 17 residues. V was clipped by 0 bases and J by 5 bases; unmatched bases: 7. Per the germline V gene, CDR1 is SGHVS and CDR2 is FQNEAQ. Here the CDR3 DNA reads TGTGCCAGCAGCTTAGCACTAGCGGGAATTACCCACAATGAGCAGTTCTTC. It is translated as CASSLALAGITHNEQFF.

This clonotype was observed a handful of times. The genes are TRBV13 and TRBJ1-6; perhaps TRBD1 as D (6 bases). In germline, CDR1 is PRHDT, CDR2 FYEKMQ (reference sequence). The V gene lost 0 bases and the J gene lost 7 bases, with 13 bases spanning the gap. This CDR3 region has 16 residues. The CDR3 region is CASSLGSGARNSPLHF. Here the CDR3 DNA reads TGTGCCAGCAGCTTAGGCTCGGGGGCGCGCAATTCACCCCTCCACTTT.

In this sample, this clonotype turned up a few times. V gene TRBV3-1 combines with J gene TRBJ2-5, with D tentatively TRBD1 or TRBD2 (5 bases each). The CDR3 is 14 amino acids. CDR1 LGHDT and CDR2 YNNKEL come from the germline V gene (reference sequence). Trimming shortened V by 4 bases and J by 5 bases, and 14 bases separated the two germline ends. In DNA form, the CDR3 reads TGTGCCAGCAGCCCCATAACGGGGCGGGAGACCCAGTACTTC. It specifies CASSPITGRETQYF.

The table lists this clonotype with many counts. An end of the junction differs from the germline gene, which may be a read error. V gene TRBV12-3 or TRBV12-4 combines with J gene TRBJ1-1; tentatively, D is TRBD1 (5 bases). The CDR3 extends over 8 amino acids. CDR3 DNA sequence: TGTGCCAGCAGTTCGACAGAGTTT. Amino acids: CASSSTEF.

This clonotype has more than one count but fewer than ten. The rearrangement uses TRBV6-5 and TRBJ2-2, with D uncertain. CDR3 size: 13 residues. Germline CDR1 and CDR2: MNHEY and SVGAGI. V was trimmed by 0 bases and J by 5 bases, leaving 4 bases between them. CDR3 in amino acids: CASSYSGTGELFF. The CDR3 DNA reads TGTGCCAGCAGTTACTCAGGGACCGGGGAGCTGTTTTTT.

The chain links TRBV11-2 to TRBJ2-1; 14 bases fit TRBD2. The ends lost 5 bases at V and 4 bases at J; junction bases unmatched: 10. The CDR3 is 18 amino acids. The germline V gene encodes CDR1 SGHAT and CDR2 FQNNGV. CDR3 amino acids: CASSRGLAGGHLYNEQFF. CDR3 sequence (DNA): TGTGCCAGCAGCCGTGGACTAGCGGGGGGCCACCTTTACAATGAGCAGTTCTTC.

In this sample, this clonotype turned up a few times. V is TRBV12-3 or TRBV12-4 and J is TRBJ2-3, with D possibly matching TRBD1 (6 bases). The CDR3 totals 15 residues. The V and J ends lost 4 bases and 3 bases respectively, with 14 bases between them. CDR3 amino acids: CASSSRDMETDTQYF. The CDR3 coding sequence is TGTGCCAGCAGTTCCCGGGACATGGAGACAGATACGCAGTATTTT.

V and J are TRBV11-1 and TRBJ2-1, with 10 bases identical to TRBD1. Trimming cost V 3 bases and J 8 bases; bases outside gene matches: 10. From germline, CDR1 is SGHAT and CDR2 FQDESV (reference sequence). This CDR3 is 16 amino acids long. The CDR3 DNA sequence: TGTGCCAGCAGCTTCCAACGCGGGACAGGGGCTCATGAGCAGTTCTTC. This sequence encodes CASSFQRGTGAHEQFF.

The CDR3 spells CSVEGGTTGELFF. The DNA for the CDR3 is TGCAGCGTTGAGGGCGGCACCACCGGGGAGCTGTTTTTT. The V gene is TRBV29-1, the J gene TRBJ2-2; D remains unclear. This CDR3 is built from 13 residues. Deletions cut 3 bases from V and 4 bases from J, with 9 bases between. From germline, CDR1 is SQVTM and CDR2 ANQGSEA.

This clonotype was counted between two and nine times. The V call is TRBV4-1, the J call TRBJ2-5; D gene unclear. There are 13 residues in the CDR3. The germline V gene encodes CDR1 MGHRA and CDR2 YSYEKL. V shed 1 base and J shed 5 bases, with 8 bases lying between them. The CDR3 coding sequence is TGCGCCAGCAGCCAAGTTGTTAAGGAGACCCAGTACTTC. The encoded protein is CASSQVVKETQYF.

The rearrangement links TRBV7-3 to TRBJ1-1, with D possibly being TRBD1 (5 bases). With 2 bases removed from V and 5 bases from J, the gap between germline ends came to 12 bases. The CDR3 consists of 14 residues. Germline assignment: CDR1 SGHTA and CDR2 FQGTGA. CDR3 sequence reads: CASSLLGQGTEAFF. The CDR3 nucleotides are TGTGCCAGCAGCTTATTAGGGCAGGGAACTGAAGCTTTCTTT.

The chain carries TRBV20-1 and TRBJ1-2, with a weak D call TRBD1 (5 bases). Trimming shortened V by 1 base and J by 2 bases, and 17 bases separated the two germline ends. CDR1 is DFQATT, CDR2 SNEGSKA, per germline (reference sequence). The CDR3 is made up of 16 amino acids. The CDR3 DNA sequence: TGCAGTGCTAGAGGTGTATTCGGGGGTAGCAACTATGGCTACACCTTC. Protein product: CSARGVFGGSNYGYTF.